This record concerns one T cell receptor beta chain sequence. This record comes from a study of control samples from healthy donors and cancer patients. The data were produced by immunoSEQ multiplex PCR, yet TCRdb's version contains in-frame clones alone and is incomplete. This sample carries approximately 170,000 clones, roughly 90% of them seen once, and the ten largest clones take 0.68%. The CDR3 extends over 15 amino acids. The germline gives CDR1 SGHAT, CDR2 FQNNGV. V lost 2 bases to trimming and J lost 3 bases, with 10 bases between them. The receptor was derived from a woman in her twenties or thirties in good health. The J gene is TRBJ1-4, the V gene TRBV11-2; maybe TRBD1 (6 bases). The sample was blood. The CDR3 loop reads CASSLWGAANEKLFF. As DNA, the CDR3 is TGTGCCAGCAGCTTATGGGGGGCGGCTAATGAAAAACTGTTTTTT.